Presented here are 10 T cell receptor beta chains from one specimen sequenced in a study of OX40 agonist ivuxolimab in advanced cancers. The method was immunoSEQ multiplex PCR; TCRdb's version includes in-frame clones alone and lacks a portion of them. The data show about 67,000 clones, about 89% seen once. Specimen: CD4+ or CD8+ T cells sorted from blood, collected in a trial of the OX40 agonist ivuxolimab. These receptor sequences come from an adult with an advanced solid tumor such as melanoma, head and neck, liver or kidney cancer.

V usage is TRBV6-5 and J usage is TRBJ1-1; D perhaps matches TRBD1 (6 bases). CDR1 MNHEY and CDR2 SVGAGI come from the germline V gene. This CDR3 contains 14 residues. The ends were cut back, 1 base at V and 6 bases at J, with 12 bases in the middle. The CDR3 sequence is CASSYFRGVAEAFF. For the CDR3, the DNA is TGTGCCAGCAGTTACTTCAGGGGAGTGGCTGAAGCTTTCTTT.

This sequence joins TRBV7-6 and TRBJ1-1, with 7 bases matching TRBD1. V trimming: 2 bases; J trimming: 1 base; junction bases outside the gene matches: 1. The CDR3 covers 14 residues. Germline V gives CDR1 SGHVS, CDR2 FNYEAQ. CDR3: CASSLNRGNTEAFF. The CDR3 DNA follows: TGTGCCAGCAGCTTAAACAGGGGGAACACTGAAGCTTTCTTT.

The rearrangement links TRBV5-1 to TRBJ1-4; 7 nucleotides match TRBD1. Germline V CDR1 and CDR2: SGHRS, YFSETQ. The CDR3 length is 16 residues. The ends lost 4 bases at V and 0 bases at J; junction bases unmatched: 6. CDR3 loop: CASSPLTGSTNEKLFF. In DNA form, the CDR3 reads TGCGCCAGCAGCCCGCTGACAGGGTCAACTAATGAAAAACTGTTTTTT.

The V and J genes are TRBV5-1 and TRBJ1-3, with D tentatively TRBD1 (5 bases). V shed 0 bases and J shed 2 bases, with 9 bases lying between them. This CDR3 contains 15 residues. Germline CDR1 reads SGHRS; CDR2 reads YFSETQ. CDR3 bases: TGCGCCAGCAGCTTGGGTCCGGGGGCTGGAAACACCATATATTTT. This sequence encodes CASSLGPGAGNTIYF.

The rearrangement links TRBV19 to TRBJ2-1; the match to TRBD2 covers 11 bases. Germline lookup yields CDR1 LNHDA and CDR2 SQIVND (reference sequence). V was pared by 5 bases and J by 4 bases, with 7 bases of the junction left unmatched. The length of the CDR3 is 16 residues. The CDR3 here is CASSLLAGVGYNEQFF. In nucleotides, the CDR3 is TGTGCCAGTAGTTTACTAGCGGGAGTGGGATACAATGAGCAGTTCTTC. The full variable domain, rest sourced from reference TRBV19 and TRBJ2-1, is DGGITQSPKYLFRKEGQNVTLSCEQNLNHDAMYWYRQDPGQGLRLIYYSQIVNDFQKGDIAEGYSVSREKKESFPLTVTSAQKNPTAFYLCASSLLAGVGYNEQFFGPGTRLTVL.

This clone was seen a handful of times. The V and J genes are TRBV19 and TRBJ1-1; no clear D gene. CDR1 LNHDA and CDR2 SQIVND come from the germline V gene (reference sequence). Trimming shortened V by 6 bases and J by 1 base, and 18 bases separated the two germline ends. The CDR3 spans 16 residues. CDR3 protein: CASRSWTDAPNTEAFF. The CDR3 coding sequence is TGTGCCAGTAGGTCCTGGACGGACGCACCGAACACTGAAGCTTTCTTT. Full variable domain (outside the CDR3, taken from reference TRBV19 and TRBJ1-1): DGGITQSPKYLFRKEGQNVTLSCEQNLNHDAMYWYRQDPGQGLRLIYYSQIVNDFQKGDIAEGYSVSREKKESFPLTVTSAQKNPTAFYLCASRSWTDAPNTEAFFGQGTRLTVV.

V gene TRBV11-2 combines with J gene TRBJ2-3, with TRBD2 matching 9 bases. The V segment lost 5 bases and the J segment 1 base; nucleotides outside the gene matches: 10. This CDR3 has 17 residues. From germline, CDR1 is SGHAT and CDR2 FQNNGV. CDR3 residues: CASSPRTSAAGTDTQYF. In DNA form, the CDR3 reads TGTGCCAGCAGCCCGCGGACTAGCGCGGCCGGCACAGATACGCAGTATTTT. Filled out from reference TRBV11-2 and TRBJ2-3, the complete variable domain reads EAGVAQSPRYKIIEKRQSVAFWCNPISGHATLYWYQQILGQGPKLLIQFQNNGVVDDSQLPKDRFSAERLKGVDSTLKIQPAKLEDSAVYLCASSPRTSAAGTDTQYFGPGTRLTVL.

The chain is built from TRBV28 and TRBJ2-5, with TRBD1 identical over 7 bases. V trimming: 5 bases; J trimming: 0 bases; junction bases outside the gene matches: 9. Germline assignment: CDR1 MDHEN and CDR2 SYDVKM. The length of the CDR3 is 16 residues. CDR3 residues: CASSLRGRKNQETQYF. CDR3 nucleotide sequence: TGTGCCAGCAGTCTTAGGGGGCGAAAGAACCAAGAGACCCAGTACTTC.

The J gene is TRBJ2-3, the V gene TRBV6-1; D is undetermined. Germline V gene lookup returns CDR1 MNHNS and CDR2 SASEGT. The V end was cut by 2 bases, the J end by 3 bases, with 15 bases between. This CDR3 comprises 16 residues. CDR3 protein: CASSEPLGLGTDTQYF. The CDR3 nucleotides read TGTGCCAGCAGTGAACCTTTAGGTCTGGGGACAGATACGCAGTATTTT.

This chain links TRBV18 with TRBJ1-2; TRBD1 matches 9 bases. After removal of 4 bases from V and 8 bases from J, the junction contained 5 bases not matched to a gene. The CDR3 is 13 residues long. Germline V gene lookup returns CDR1 KGHSH and CDR2 LQKENI. The CDR3: CASSQGQGKGYTF. CDR3 in DNA: TGTGCCAGCTCACAGGGACAGGGCAAGGGCTACACCTTC.